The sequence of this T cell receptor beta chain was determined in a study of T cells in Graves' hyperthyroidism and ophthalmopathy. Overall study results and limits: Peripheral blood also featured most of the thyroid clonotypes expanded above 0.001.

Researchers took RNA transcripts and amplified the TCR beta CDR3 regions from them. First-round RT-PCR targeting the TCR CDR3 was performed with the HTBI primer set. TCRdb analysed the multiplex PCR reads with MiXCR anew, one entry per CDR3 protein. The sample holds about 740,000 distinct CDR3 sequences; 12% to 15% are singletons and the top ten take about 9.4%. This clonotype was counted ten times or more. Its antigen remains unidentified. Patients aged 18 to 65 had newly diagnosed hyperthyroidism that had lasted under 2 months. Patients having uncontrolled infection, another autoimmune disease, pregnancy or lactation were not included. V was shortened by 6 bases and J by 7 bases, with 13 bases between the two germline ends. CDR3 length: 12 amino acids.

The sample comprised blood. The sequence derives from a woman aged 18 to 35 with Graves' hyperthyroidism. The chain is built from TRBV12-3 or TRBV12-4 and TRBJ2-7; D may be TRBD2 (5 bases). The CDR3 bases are TGTGCCAGCAGCCCGAGGGCGCGGGAGCAGTACTTC. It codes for CASSPRAREQYF.